What follows describes a single TCR beta chain. The data originate from a study of blood T cell repertoires in COVID-19. Study summary: COVID-19 samples collected from the United States, Italy and Spain covered acute and convalescent phases. T cells, B-cell-depleted T cells, or PBMCs provided the cDNA or gDNA that served as material.

In Cohort 3, a recovered donor had either two negative PCRs, clearance, or symptom resolution. CDR3 length equals 14 residues. Germline CDR1 reads SGHAT; CDR2 reads FQNNGV. V lost 5 bases and J lost 3; bases outside the gene matches: 6. TCRdb keeps only in-frame clones here, not all; method: immunoSEQ multiplex PCR. The data show over 400,000 clones, about 85% seen once. The genes are TRBV11-2 and TRBJ1-1, with TRBD1 matching 7 bases. The origin of this receptor is an older woman who had recovered from COVID-19. Sequencing was performed on PBMCs or T cells enriched from blood (not recorded which). CDR3 protein: CASSVDRVDTEAFF. CDR3 sequence (DNA): TGTGCCAGCAGCGTCGACAGGGTCGACACTGAAGCTTTCTTT.